A single sample gave rise to the 32 T cell receptor beta chains below, sequenced in a study of OX40 agonist ivuxolimab in advanced cancers. This table comes from immunoSEQ multiplex PCR, and its TCRdb copy is limited to in-frame clones, with some not included. This table has tens of thousands of clones, approximately 89% appearing once. Here the sequenced sample was CD4+ or CD8+ T cells sorted from blood, taken in a trial of the OX40 agonist ivuxolimab. All receptors come from an adult with an advanced solid tumor such as melanoma, head and neck, liver or kidney cancer.

This chain links TRBV15 with TRBJ1-1; 8 bases are a match to TRBD1. Losses at the gene ends were 3 bases for V and 4 bases for J; bases not matched to a gene: 13. Germline V gene data show CDR1 as LNHNV and CDR2 as YYDKDF (reference sequence). The CDR3 totals 17 residues. CDR3 amino acids: CATSRTRTGRSGTEAFF. The CDR3 nucleotides are TGTGCCACCAGCAGGACTAGGACAGGGCGGAGCGGCACTGAAGCTTTCTTT.

The V gene is TRBV19, the J gene TRBJ2-7; 8 bases fit TRBD2. With 1 base clipped from V and 3 bases from J, the junction kept 5 bases outside the gene matches. The length of the CDR3 is 15 residues. Per germline, CDR1 LNHDA and CDR2 SQIVND (reference sequence). CDR3 sequence (DNA): TGTGCCAGTAGTATAGGGACTAGCACGTACTACGAGCAGTACTTC. It encodes CASSIGTSTYYEQYF.

The chain employs TRBV10-3 and TRBJ1-2, with TRBD1 identical over 8 bases. J was trimmed by 6 bases and V by 6 bases; bases with no gene match: 12. CDR1 is ENHRY, CDR2 SYGVKD, per germline. This CDR3 is 15 amino acids long. Here the CDR3 reads CAIRTGQGIKDGYTF. CDR3 nucleotide sequence: TGTGCCATCAGAACTGGACAGGGAATAAAGGATGGCTACACCTTC.

The chain has TRBV7-8 and TRBJ2-7; TRBD1 or TRBD2 may be the D gene (5 bases each). Germline V gene data show CDR1 as SGHVS and CDR2 as FQNEAQ. V dropped 6 bases and J dropped 3 bases, with 15 bases sitting between them. This CDR3 has 14 amino acids. CDR3 in DNA: TGTGCCAGCAGTCCCGGGACGCTTAACTACGAGCAGTACTTC. This encodes CASSPGTLNYEQYF.

This sequence joins TRBV5-5 and TRBJ1-5, with a weak D call TRBD1 (5 bases). Germline V gives CDR1 SGHKS, CDR2 YYEKEE (reference sequence). This CDR3 has 16 amino acids. Trimming stripped 4 bases from V and 7 bases from J, with 21 bases between. The CDR3, as DNA: TGTGCCAGCAGCCTTCAGGGCACCCACCTTGGACAGCCCCAGCATTTT. Translating gives CASSLQGTHLGQPQHF.

V usage is TRBV4-2 and J usage is TRBJ1-2; 8 bases agree with TRBD1. V was clipped by 0 bases and J by 4 bases; unmatched bases: 1. Germline V CDR1 and CDR2: LGHNA, YNFKEQ. This CDR3 is 14 amino acids long. The CDR3 nucleotides are TGTGCCAGCAGCCAAGAAGGACAGGGCTATGGCTACACCTTC. It specifies CASSQEGQGYGYTF.

The chain employs TRBV19 and TRBJ1-1, with D perhaps matching TRBD1 (6 bases). Trimming pared 5 bases from V and 4 bases from J, leaving 17 bases between. Germline V gene sequence: CDR1 LNHDA, CDR2 SQIVND (reference sequence). The CDR3 loop spans 15 amino acids. CDR3 sequence reads: CASSPLGGAGTEAFF. Written as DNA, the CDR3 is TGTGCCAGTAGTCCCCTTGGGGGGGCAGGCACTGAAGCTTTCTTT.

The V gene is TRBV6-5, the J gene TRBJ2-1, with TRBD2 matching 7 bases. Germline assignment: CDR1 MNHEY and CDR2 SVGAGI. V lost 5 bases, J lost 7 bases, and 8 bases stayed unmatched. The CDR3 contains 14 residues. Written as DNA, the CDR3 is TGTGCCAGCAGTCGGGGGAGGGCCCGGAATGAGCAGTTCTTC. Translating gives CASSRGRARNEQFF.

This clone appeared a few times. The chain couples TRBV7-2 to TRBJ1-3; no clear D. The CDR3 is 13 residues long. CDR1 SGHTA and CDR2 FQGNSA come from the germline V gene. V was trimmed by 7 bases and J by 4 bases, leaving 11 bases between them. The CDR3 reads CASKGSGGNTIYF. CDR3 nucleotides: TGTGCCAGCAAAGGTTCTGGGGGAAACACCATATATTTT.

The gene calls are TRBV12-5 and TRBJ2-5, with 8 bases fitting TRBD1. The CDR3 covers 13 residues. V trimming: 4 bases; J trimming: 4 bases; junction bases outside the gene matches: 2. From germline, CDR1 is LGHNT and CDR2 FRNRAP. The CDR3 sequence is CASGSGQGETQYF. In nucleotides, the CDR3 is TGTGCTAGTGGTTCAGGACAGGGAGAGACCCAGTACTTC.

V gene TRBV5-1 combines with J gene TRBJ2-3; 15 bases are shared with TRBD2. Trimming removed 3 bases from V and 4 bases from J; junction bases left unmatched: 3. CDR1 and CDR2 (germline): SGHRS, YFSETQ. The CDR3 loop spans 16 amino acids. This CDR3 reads CASSWTSGGAADTQYF. The CDR3 region has the DNA TGCGCCAGCAGCTGGACTAGCGGGGGGGCCGCAGATACGCAGTATTTT. Looking up the rest from reference TRBV5-1 and TRBJ2-3 gives the full variable domain: KAGVTQTPRYLIKTRGQQVTLSCSPISGHRSVSWYQQTPGQGLQFLFEYFSETQRNKGNFPGRFSGRQFSNSRSEMNVSTLELGDSALYLCASSWTSGGAADTQYFGPGTRLTVL.

This clone was counted between two and nine times. Here the CDR3 reads CASSGTSSFTGELFF. The CDR3, as DNA: TGTGCCAGCAGTGGAACTAGTTCTTTCACCGGGGAGCTGTTTTTT. V usage is TRBV2 and J usage is TRBJ2-2; TRBD2 might be the D (5 bases). CDR3 length: 15 amino acids. The V gene lost 4 bases and the J gene lost 4 bases, with 13 bases spanning the gap. Germline V lookup: CDR1 SNHLY, CDR2 FYNNEI.

V and J are TRBV6-6 and TRBJ2-7; the D is unclear. Between the trimmed V and J ends, which lost 6 bases and 3 bases, there was a span of 15 bases. Germline loops: CDR1 MNHNY, CDR2 SVGAGI (reference sequence). The CDR3 spans 14 residues. The CDR3, as DNA: TGTGCCAGCAGCTCTGGTAGCCGGAACTACGAGCAGTACTTC. This translates into CASSSGSRNYEQYF.

V is TRBV28 and J is TRBJ2-7; perhaps TRBD1 as D (6 bases). Trimming cost V 1 base and J 12 bases, with 19 bases left between them. The CDR3 extends over 14 amino acids. CDR1 is MDHEN, CDR2 SYDVKM, per germline. CDR3 loop: CASSLSSLGQSLYF. Written as DNA, the CDR3 is TGTGCCAGCAGTTTATCCTCCCTCGGACAGAGCTTGTACTTC. Variable domain in full (rest from reference TRBV28 and TRBJ2-7): DVKVTQSSRYLVKRTGEKVFLECVQDMDHENMFWYRQDPGLGLRLIYFSYDVKMKEKGDIPEGYSVSREKKERFSLILESASTNQTSMYLCASSLSSLGQSLYFGPGTRLTVT.

J is TRBJ1-4 and V is TRBV18, with unresolved D. This CDR3 has 13 residues. Trimming took off 0 bases at V and 7 bases at J, with 6 bases between the two ends. From germline, CDR1 is KGHSH and CDR2 LQKENI. Here the CDR3 reads CASSPPDSEKLFF. CDR3 coding DNA: TGTGCCAGCTCACCACCGGATAGTGAAAAACTGTTTTTT.

The chain uses TRBV2 and TRBJ2-3; 10 nucleotides match TRBD2. Germline CDR1 SNHLY, CDR2 FYNNEI. CDR3 length equals 15 residues. V lost 3 bases to trimming and J lost 6 bases; unmatched junction nucleotides: 6. This CDR3 reads CASSEDSGGLDTQYF. The CDR3 region has the DNA TGTGCCAGCAGTGAGGATAGCGGGGGGTTGGATACGCAGTATTTT.

J is TRBJ2-1 and V is TRBV7-3; TRBD1 agrees at 8 bases. Trimming removed 4 bases from V and 4 bases from J; junction bases left unmatched: 6. The CDR3 covers 15 residues. CDR1 SGHTA and CDR2 FQGTGA come from the germline V gene. CDR3: CASSSRDRQYNEQFF. CDR3 coding DNA: TGTGCCAGCAGCTCCAGGGACAGGCAATACAATGAGCAGTTCTTC.

The chain carries TRBV7-3 and TRBJ1-5, with 8 bases that match TRBD1. The CDR3 has 14 amino acids. The V segment lost 4 bases and the J segment 6 bases; nucleotides outside the gene matches: 5. From germline, CDR1 is SGHTA and CDR2 FQGTGA. This CDR3 is CASSSGGAGQPQHF. The CDR3 DNA follows: TGTGCCAGCAGCTCAGGGGGCGCGGGTCAGCCCCAGCATTTT.

This chain joins TRBV18 and TRBJ2-7; D is perhaps TRBD2 (7 bases). V was trimmed by 0 bases and J by 3 bases, leaving 21 bases between them. CDR1 KGHSH and CDR2 LQKENI come from the germline V gene. The CDR3 is 18 residues long. The CDR3 here is CASSPPSSVQGGSYEQYF. The CDR3 coding sequence is TGTGCCAGCTCACCACCCTCAAGCGTACAGGGAGGGAGCTACGAGCAGTACTTC.

This clone appeared once. The chain recombines TRBV2 with TRBJ1-3; D is uncertain. Trimming took off 4 bases at V and 4 bases at J, with 14 bases between the two ends. The CDR3 totals 15 residues. Germline CDR1 reads SNHLY; CDR2 reads FYNNEI. DNA for the CDR3: TGTGCCAGCAGTGGAATGCGACTTCTCGGAAACACCATATATTTT. It codes for CASSGMRLLGNTIYF.

This chain joins TRBV5-5 and TRBJ2-2; 7 bases map to TRBD1. This CDR3 region has 16 residues. Germline V gene sequence: CDR1 SGHKS, CDR2 YYEKEE (reference sequence). The V segment lost 2 bases and the J segment 6 bases; nucleotides outside the gene matches: 10. The CDR3 DNA is TGTGCCAGCAGCTTCCGACAGGGTGGGGGTCCCGGGGAGCTGTTTTTT. Amino acid sequence: CASSFRQGGGPGELFF.

The V and J genes are TRBV6-1 and TRBJ1-5, with 10 bases identical to TRBD1. The length of the CDR3 is 16 residues. Germline V gene lookup returns CDR1 MNHNS and CDR2 SASEGT. V trimming: 2 bases; J trimming: 7 bases; junction bases outside the gene matches: 8. The CDR3: CASSELTGGARQPQHF. The CDR3 DNA is TGTGCCAGCAGTGAACTGACAGGGGGCGCACGGCAGCCCCAGCATTTT.

This chain uses TRBV10-3 with TRBJ1-5; tentatively, D is TRBD1 (6 bases). The CDR3 has 13 amino acids. Trimming shortened V by 6 bases and J by 2 bases, and 8 bases separated the two germline ends. In germline, CDR1 is ENHRY, CDR2 SYGVKD. The CDR3 reads CAIRGGGNQPQHF. CDR3 sequence (DNA): TGTGCCATCAGGGGGGGCGGCAATCAGCCCCAGCATTTT.

The CDR3 is CATSRAGGLQETQYF. Here the CDR3 DNA reads TGTGCCACCAGCAGAGCTGGCGGACTCCAAGAGACCCAGTACTTC. The chain carries TRBV15 and TRBJ2-5; maybe TRBD2 (5 bases). The V end was cut by 1 base, the J end by 1 base, with 10 bases between. Germline CDR1 LNHNV, CDR2 YYDKDF (reference sequence). The CDR3 sequence is 15 residues long.

This clone was counted once. The chain combines TRBV9 with TRBJ2-2; TRBD1 aligns across 8 bases. Germline values: CDR1 SGDLS, CDR2 YYNGEE. Unmatched junction bases numbered 6, after V lost 0 bases and J lost 5 bases. This CDR3 spans 16 amino acids. The CDR3 reads CASSVDQGARTGELFF. The CDR3 DNA reads TGTGCCAGCAGCGTAGACCAGGGGGCAAGAACCGGGGAGCTGTTTTTT.

Points on this clone: Distinct nucleotide sequences in the sample also encode this CDR3. The chain has TRBV5-1 and TRBJ2-7; 8 positions match TRBD1. Trimming took 0 bases from V and 5 from J; bases not matched to a gene: 13. Germline-derived CDR1 and CDR2 are SGHRS and YFSETQ. The CDR3 loop spans 17 amino acids. The CDR3 coding sequence is TGCGCCAGCAGCTTGGGGGGGCTCGGGACAGGTGCCCACGAGCAGTACTTC. It encodes CASSLGGLGTGAHEQYF.

The gene calls are TRBV19 and TRBJ1-4; D is possibly TRBD1 (5 bases). The CDR3 length is 15 residues. Trimming cost V 7 bases and J 6 bases, with 18 bases left between them. Germline V gene sequence: CDR1 LNHDA, CDR2 SQIVND (reference sequence). The DNA for the CDR3 is TGTGCCAGTACCAACCCAGGGAGTGGGGATGAAAAACTGTTTTTT. Its protein is CASTNPGSGDEKLFF.

The chain couples TRBV9 to TRBJ2-3; 16 bases line up with TRBD2. V lost 3 bases and J lost 6; bases outside the gene matches: 7. The CDR3 has 17 residues. Germline V CDR1 and CDR2: SGDLS, YYNGEE. CDR3 nucleotide sequence: TGTGCCAGCAGCGCGCACCCGGGACTAGCGGGAGGGGATACGCAGTATTTT. This gives the protein CASSAHPGLAGGDTQYF.

V usage is TRBV7-2 and J usage is TRBJ2-2, with a possible D match to TRBD1 (5 bases). The CDR3 has 15 amino acids. V lost 2 bases to trimming and J lost 3 bases, with 10 bases between them. Germline V gives CDR1 SGHTA, CDR2 FQGNSA. The CDR3 reads CASSLRGRYTGELFF. As DNA, the CDR3 is TGTGCCAGCAGCTTAAGGGGTAGATACACCGGGGAGCTGTTTTTT.

This chain uses TRBV6-5 with TRBJ1-1; 7 bases map to TRBD1. CDR1 is MNHEY and CDR2 is SVGAGI in the germline V gene. This CDR3 contains 12 residues. The ends lost 2 bases at V and 11 bases at J; junction bases unmatched: 5. The CDR3 loop is CASSYGRGDAFF. CDR3 sequence (DNA): TGTGCCAGCAGTTACGGCAGGGGGGACGCTTTCTTT.

This clone has just one count. This rearrangement joins TRBV13 to TRBJ1-1; D is ambiguous. CDR1 and CDR2 (germline): PRHDT, FYEKMQ (reference sequence). This CDR3 spans 15 amino acids. V lost 5 bases and J lost 0, with 13 bases in between. This CDR3 reads CASSALGVVNTEAFF. CDR3 nucleotides: TGTGCCAGCAGCGCCCTCGGGGTGGTGAACACTGAAGCTTTCTTT.

This clone was seen a few times. V is TRBV19 and J is TRBJ1-2; D may be TRBD1 (5 bases). Germline V gene data show CDR1 as LNHDA and CDR2 as SQIVND (reference sequence). The ends were cut back, 0 bases at V and 2 bases at J, with 10 bases in the middle. The CDR3 consists of 15 residues. CDR3 sequence: CASSIDPGRNYGYTF. The CDR3 region has the DNA TGTGCCAGTAGTATAGATCCAGGGCGAAACTATGGCTACACCTTC.